The 32 T cell receptor gamma chains below all came from one sample that was sequenced in a study of gamma-delta chains in newborns, infants, children. TCRdb processed the reads again with the CATT caller. The sample contains fewer than 600 gamma-chain clones, roughly two fifths of which appear only once. What was sequenced was blood. These receptors came from a child who was a newborn, infant or young child, either healthy, febrile or measles-vaccinated (not recorded which).

This clone has more than one count but fewer than ten. Because the CDR3's place on the DNA is in doubt, the DNA is left out and the CDR3 is given as listed by TCRdb. Other nucleotide sequences from this sample produce the same CDR3. The V gene is given as TRGV9, and no J gene call is available. Termini included, the CDR3 measures 31 amino acids. Per germline, CDR1 GITISATS and CDR2 ISYDGTV (reference sequence). CDR3 loop: CALWEVSSVRNSLAVEQHLLSQVSIGRIQHF.

By proportion, this clone is large. Other DNA sequences from this sample encode an identical CDR3 as well. The chain uses TRGV9 and TRGJP1. TCRdb leaves out the J gene; it was filled in here by matching the DNA to germline. CDR3 length equals 16 residues. Germline V gene data show CDR1 as GITISATS and CDR2 as ISYDGTV (reference sequence). The V gene end was trimmed by 0 bases and the J gene end by 0 bases; junction bases not matched to a gene: 4. The CDR3 region has the DNA TGTGCCTTGTGGGAGGTGCTTTATACCACTGGTTGGTTCAAGATATTT. Protein sequence: CALWEVLYTTGWFKIF.

This clone was found a few times. Possible read error: a much larger clone is one base away. The chain carries TRGV4 and TRGJP2. Germline trimming cut 3 bases from V and 7 bases from J; bases unmatched to any gene: 2. The CDR3 is 12 residues long. Germline assignment: CDR1 EGSTGY and CDR2 YDSYTSSV. CDR3 bases: TGTGCCACCTGGGATATTGATTGGATCAAGACGTTT. Its translation is CATWDIDWIKTF.

Concerning this clone: This may be a read error, as it is one base from a much larger clone. The chain links TRGV8 to TRGJP. TCRdb does not report a J gene; here it was assigned by matching the DNA to germline references. With 0 bases clipped from V and 23 bases from J, the junction kept 16 bases outside the gene matches. The CDR3 sequence is 15 residues long. Germline assignment: CDR1 VENAVY and CDR2 YDSYNSRV. This CDR3 reads CATWDRVPTGWFKVF. DNA of the CDR3: TGTGCCACCTGGGATAGGGTGCCCACTGGTTGGTTCAAGGTATTT.

With regard to this clone: The limits of the CDR3 on the DNA are not certain, so only TCRdb's listed CDR3 is given. The V gene was identified as TRGV4, while no J gene was called. The CDR3 is 29 residues long, counting both termini. Per germline, CDR1 EGSTGY and CDR2 YDSYTSSV. CDR3 protein: CATWDVIRNSLAVEQHLLSQVSSGRIQHF.

This clone is judged large. V usage is TRGV9 and J usage is TRGJP. The J gene was not available in TCRdb and was assigned here by matching the DNA to germline segments. The germline gives CDR1 GITISATS, CDR2 ISYDGTV (reference sequence). The CDR3 extends over 16 amino acids. Trimming took 4 bases from V and 4 from J; bases not matched to a gene: 4. CDR3 residues: CALWDLQELGKKIKVF. The CDR3 coding sequence is TGTGCCTTGTGGGACCTACAAGAGTTGGGCAAAAAAATCAAGGTATTT.

The rearrangement links TRGV8 to TRGJP1. Since TCRdb gives no J gene, matching the DNA to germline was used here to assign it. CDR3 size: 15 residues. Germline V lookup: CDR1 VENAVY, CDR2 YDSYNSRV. V lost 3 bases and J lost 3; bases outside the gene matches: 7. The CDR3 sequence is CATWDGGATGWFKIF. In DNA, the CDR3 is TGTGCCACCTGGGATGGGGGGGCCACTGGTTGGTTCAAGATATTT.

This clone has more than one count but fewer than ten. The junction does not match germline at one end; this may be a read error. The V call is TRGV9, the J call TRGJ1 or TRGJ2. The J gene comes from matching the DNA to germline here; TCRdb lacks it. This CDR3 contains 11 residues. Germline CDR1 reads GITISATS; CDR2 reads ISYDGTV (reference sequence). The CDR3: CASWEVNKKLF. CDR3 in DNA: TGTGCCTCGTGGGAGGTGAATAAGAAACTCTTT.

By its share, this clone is large. Other DNA variants within this sample encode the same CDR3. The chain uses TRGV4 and TRGJ1 or TRGJ2. Germline matching of the DNA provided the J gene here, since TCRdb leaves it blank. The germline gives CDR1 EGSTGY, CDR2 YDSYTSSV. This CDR3 contains 12 residues. Unmatched junction bases numbered 8, after V lost 1 base and J lost 11 bases. The CDR3 spells CATWDGGIQKLF. The CDR3 DNA is TGTGCCACCTGGGATGGAGGGATTCAGAAACTCTTT.

About this clone: This may stem from a read error, because a much larger clone lies one nucleotide away. In DNA, the CDR3 is TGTGCCTTGTGGGAGCCCATCAGGGTTTGTTATAAGGAACTCTTT. It encodes CALWEPIRVCYKELF. J gene calling gave no result, while the V gene is TRGV9. Germline-derived CDR1 and CDR2 are GITISATS and ISYDGTV (reference sequence). This CDR3 region has 15 residues.

By frequency in the sample, this clone is large. The chain uses TRGV3 and TRGJP2. Assignment of the J gene here rests on matching the DNA to germline, because TCRdb gives none. The V gene's germline CDR1 is VTNTFY and CDR2 YDVSTARD (reference sequence). The CDR3 is made up of 14 amino acids. V shed 0 bases, J shed 6 bases, and the junction held 4 bases outside the gene matches. The CDR3 loop is CATWDRPGDWIKTF. Written as DNA, the CDR3 is TGTGCCACCTGGGACAGGCCTGGTGATTGGATCAAGACGTTT.

The sample holds a few counts of this clone. This sequence joins TRGV9 and TRGJP. Here the J gene came from matching the DNA to germline, since TCRdb omits it. CDR3 size: 13 residues. CDR1 and CDR2 (germline): GITISATS, ISYDGTV (reference sequence). The V gene end was trimmed by 3 bases and the J gene end by 10 bases; junction bases not matched to a gene: 0. The DNA of the CDR3 is TGTGCCTTGTGGGAGTTGGGCAAAAAAATCAAGGTATTT. This gives the protein CALWELGKKIKVF.

This clone has a handful of counts. TCRdb has a much larger clone's protein, which differs at residue 3 from the translation of this DNA, likely because of a read error; what is shown is the protein translated from the DNA. The chain is built from TRGV5 and TRGJ1 or TRGJ2. Here the J gene was assigned by germline matching of the DNA, as TCRdb has none. This CDR3 comprises 13 residues. Germline CDR1 VINAFY, CDR2 YDVSNSKD. The DNA of the CDR3 is TGTGCCGCCTGGGACAGGAATTATTATAAGAAACTCTTT. Translation gives CAAWDRNYYKKLF.

This clone appeared once. The gene calls are TRGV9 and TRGJP. In the absence of a J gene in TCRdb, the DNA was matched to germline to assign it here. Germline V gene lookup returns CDR1 GITISATS and CDR2 ISYDGTV (reference sequence). This CDR3 comprises 17 residues. The J segment lost 6 bases and the V segment lost 1 base, leaving 6 bases of the junction unmatched. The CDR3, as DNA: TGTGCCTTGTGGGAGGTTCCTACAGAGTTGGGCAAAAAAATCAAGGTATTT. This translates into CALWEVPTELGKKIKVF.

Details on this clone: It is unclear where the CDR3 begins or ends on the DNA, so no DNA is shown, and the CDR3 is as TCRdb lists it. Here the V gene is TRGV5, but the J gene went uncalled. Germline V gives CDR1 VINAFY, CDR2 YDVSNSKD. The length of the CDR3 is 31 amino acids, counting both ends. The CDR3 is CATWDRPIIRNSLAVEQHLLSQVSIGRMQHF.

V usage is TRGV9 and J usage is TRGJP. TCRdb records no J gene; here it was assigned by comparing the DNA to germline. Trimming took 0 bases from V and 12 from J; bases not matched to a gene: 14. Germline V gives CDR1 GITISATS, CDR2 ISYDGTV (reference sequence). The CDR3 consists of 18 residues. The CDR3 here is CALWEVQFRDSGKKIKVF. The CDR3 DNA reads TGTGCCTTGTGGGAGGTGCAATTCAGGGACTCGGGCAAAAAAATCAAGGTATTT.

Of note for this clone: This likely came from a read error, as a far larger clone is one base away. The chain combines TRGV8 with TRGJ1 or TRGJ2. TCRdb lists no J gene, so it was determined here by aligning the DNA to germline. Germline V CDR1 and CDR2: VENAVY, YDSYNSRV. The CDR3 totals 11 residues. The CDR3 region is CATRDYYKKLF. CDR3 bases: TGTGCCACCCGGGATTATTATAAGAAACTCTTT.

On this clone: One base away lies a much larger clone, so this may be a sequencing read error. CDR3: CALWEVELGKKIRVF. Here the CDR3 DNA reads TGTGCCTTGTGGGAGGTGGAGTTGGGCAAAAAAATCAGGGTATTT. The V gene is listed as TRGV9; no J gene was called. The CDR3 totals 15 residues. Germline loops: CDR1 GITISATS, CDR2 ISYDGTV (reference sequence).

In regard to this clone: One junction end does not reproduce the germline sequence, and a read error may be involved. The chain carries TRGV9 and TRGJP. The J gene comes from matching the DNA to germline here; TCRdb lacks it. This CDR3 has 18 residues. Germline values: CDR1 GITISATS, CDR2 ISYDGTV (reference sequence). The CDR3 nucleotides are TGTGCCTTGTGGGAGGTGCAATTCAGGGACTCGGGCAAAAGAATCAAGGTATTT. Protein sequence: CALWEVQFRDSGKRIKVF.

There are a few counts of this clone. A far larger clone is only one base removed, so a read error is likely. This same CDR3 is encoded by further DNA sequences in the sample. The chain uses TRGV9 and TRGJP. Here the J gene was assigned by germline matching of the DNA, as TCRdb has none. This CDR3 is 16 amino acids long. Germline CDR1 reads GITISATS; CDR2 reads ISYDGTV (reference sequence). The CDR3 region has the DNA TGTGCCCTGTGGGAGGTGCAAGAGTTGGGCAAAAAAATCAAGGTATTT. Translating it yields CALWEVQELGKKIKVF.

The rearrangement links TRGV2 to TRGJP2. TCRdb leaves out the J gene; it was filled in here by matching the DNA to germline. The CDR3 runs to 13 residues. The trim removed 5 bases at V and 6 bases at J, leaving 6 bases unmatched. The V gene's germline CDR1 is EGSNGY and CDR2 YDSYNSKV. The chain's CDR3 is CATWGGRDWIKTF. In nucleotides, the CDR3 is TGTGCCACCTGGGGGGGGCGTGATTGGATCAAGACGTTT.

This clone is large (0.1 to 1%). The same CDR3 can be traced to other DNA sequences in this sample. The chain combines TRGV9 with TRGJP. TCRdb lists no J gene, so it was determined here by aligning the DNA to germline. CDR1 GITISATS and CDR2 ISYDGTV come from the germline V gene (reference sequence). The CDR3 sequence is 17 residues long. Trimming at V came to 3 bases and at J to 4 bases, leaving 6 bases not matched to a gene. CDR3 in DNA: TGTGCCTTGTGGGAGCCACACCAAGAGTTGGGCAAAAAAATCAAGGTATTT. The encoded protein is CALWEPHQELGKKIKVF.

V gene TRGV3 combines with J gene TRGJ1 or TRGJ2. Germline matching of the DNA provided the J gene here, since TCRdb leaves it blank. Germline V gene lookup returns CDR1 VTNTFY and CDR2 YDVSTARD (reference sequence). V trimming: 0 bases; J trimming: 7 bases; junction bases outside the gene matches: 6. CDR3 size: 13 residues. CDR3: CATWDRPRYKKLF. As DNA, the CDR3 is TGTGCCACCTGGGACAGGCCTAGGTATAAGAAACTCTTT.

About this clone: This may be a read error, as it is one base from a much larger clone. The gene calls are TRGV2 and TRGJ1 or TRGJ2. CDR3 length: 12 residues. Germline CDR1 and CDR2: EGSNGY and YDSYNSKV. CDR3 residues: CTTWDGYYKKLF. The DNA of the CDR3 is TGTACCACCTGGGACGGTTATTATAAGAAACTCTTT.

This clone is categorized as large. The chain links TRGV9 to TRGJ1 or TRGJ2. With 3 bases clipped from V and 1 base from J, the junction kept 0 bases outside the gene matches. The V gene's germline CDR1 is GITISATS and CDR2 ISYDGTV (reference sequence). The CDR3 extends over 12 amino acids. In DNA form, the CDR3 reads TGTGCCTTGTGGGAGAATTATTATAAGAAACTCTTT. Residues: CALWENYYKKLF.

V usage is TRGV9 and J usage is TRGJP. Assignment of the J gene here rests on matching the DNA to germline, because TCRdb gives none. V was clipped by 0 bases and J by 1 base; unmatched bases: 0. In germline, CDR1 is GITISATS, CDR2 ISYDGTV (reference sequence). The CDR3 sequence is 17 residues long. Written as DNA, the CDR3 is TGTGCCTTGTGGGAGGTGGGGCAAGAGTTGGGCAAAAAAATCAAGGTATTT. This encodes CALWEVGQELGKKIKVF.

In regard to this clone: The DNA is left out, because the CDR3 cannot be placed on it with certainty; the CDR3 is given as TCRdb lists it. This same CDR3 is encoded by further DNA sequences in the sample. The J gene went uncalled, whereas the V gene is TRGV9. The germline V gene has CDR1 GITISATS and CDR2 ISYDGTV (reference sequence). The length of the CDR3 is 31 amino acids, counting both ends. The CDR3 protein is CALWEVLIIRNSLAVEQHLLSQVSIGRIQHF.

This clone was recorded a few times. The genes are TRGV4 and TRGJ1 or TRGJ2. The J gene is absent in TCRdb and was assigned here via DNA matching to germline. The CDR3 runs 12 residues. Germline assignment: CDR1 EGSTGY and CDR2 YDSYTSSV. V shed 0 bases, J shed 6 bases, and the junction held 2 bases outside the gene matches. The DNA for the CDR3 is TGTGCCACCTGGGATGGGGTTTATAAGAAACTCTTT. Its protein is CATWDGVYKKLF.

This clone was observed a handful of times. This may be a read error, as it is one base from a much larger clone. V usage is TRGV5 and J usage is TRGJP1. Looked up from germline, CDR1 is VINAFY and CDR2 is YDVSNSKD. The CDR3 runs to 15 residues. DNA for the CDR3: TGTACCACCTGGGACAGGCATACCACTGGTTGGTTCAAGATATTT. It specifies CTTWDRHTTGWFKIF.

Turning to this clone: At one end the junction does not follow the germline gene, possibly because of a read error. The V gene is TRGV8, the J gene TRGJP1. Here the J gene came from matching the DNA to germline, since TCRdb omits it. From germline, CDR1 is VENAVY and CDR2 YDSYNSRV. The CDR3 totals 14 residues. CDR3 sequence: CATWDLTTGRFKIF. CDR3 sequence (DNA): TGTGCCACCTGGGATTTGACCACTGGTCGGTTCAAGATATTT.

This clone is large. The CDR3 DNA is TGTGCCTTGTGGCAAGAGTTGGGCAAAAAAATCAAGGTATTT. Residues: CALWQELGKKIKVF. The chain has TRGV9 and TRGJP. TCRdb supplies no J gene; here it was assigned by aligning the nucleotide sequence to germline. The junction had 0 bases not matched to a gene; V was cut back by 6 bases and J by 4 bases. Germline V gene lookup returns CDR1 GITISATS and CDR2 ISYDGTV (reference sequence). This CDR3 has 14 amino acids.

This clone was counted between two and nine times. A read error likely explains this, since a far larger clone differs by one base. The V call is TRGV8, the J call TRGJP1. No J gene was available from TCRdb, and it was assigned here by a germline match of the DNA. Germline V gives CDR1 VENAVY, CDR2 YDSYNSRV. The CDR3 runs to 13 residues. The CDR3 loop is CATWDTTGRFKIF. For the CDR3, the DNA is TGTGCCACCTGGGATACCACTGGTCGGTTCAAGATATTT.